The clone carrying this T cell receptor beta chain occurred many times. The target antigen is unknown. These data belong to a study of CD8 T cells in ankylosing spondylitis. Study results and limitations: It appeared that ankylosing spondylitis blood was characterized by a TCR beta motif of several highly homologous variants. Peripheral blood samples showed relatively rare disease-linked clones, and these clones were CD8+. Enrichment of disease-linked clones was reportedly significant in matched ankylosing spondylitis synovial fluid.

The germline gives CDR1 LGHNA, CDR2 YSLEER. This CDR3 region has 14 residues. V lost 2 bases and J lost 4, with 9 bases in between. Scientists made TCR beta libraries using quantitative 5'-RACE with molecular barcodes. MiXCR, run by TCRdb on the 5' RACE reads, gives a single entry per CDR3 protein. In the table there are more than 650,000 distinct CDR3 sequences, about 11% of which are singletons. This chain uses TRBV4-3 with TRBJ1-3; D is unresolved. This receptor was identified in a male donor with ankylosing spondylitis. Input material: blood, either unsorted or a sorted T cell fraction (not recorded which). The CDR3 DNA follows: TGCGCCAGCAGCCAAACGACACGGGGAAACACCATATATTTT. Residues: CASSQTTRGNTIYF.